The 15 T cell receptor beta chains presented below share a single source sample, sequenced in a study of cytotoxic CD8 clonotypes in ibrutinib-treated CLL. The protocol was immunoSEQ multiplex PCR, while the TCRdb copy is restricted to in-frame clones and leaves out a portion. The table shows about 25,000 clones, with approximately 70% occurring only once. The input for sequencing was PBMCs, taken at disease progression, from a patient treated with ibrutinib. Every receptor here comes from a human donor with chronic lymphocytic leukemia.

The chain is built from TRBV4-2 and TRBJ2-5, with TRBD2 as a possible D gene (6 bases). Germline assignment: CDR1 LGHNA and CDR2 YNFKEQ. V lost 0 bases to trimming and J lost 10 bases, with 18 bases between them. The CDR3 has 15 residues. CDR3 DNA sequence: TGTGCCAGCAGCCAAGACGCCGGGACTGGAGGCGTCCAGTACTTC. This sequence encodes CASSQDAGTGGVQYF.

This sequence joins TRBV6-5 and TRBJ1-1; 9 nucleotides line up with TRBD1. V shed 2 bases, J shed 4 bases, and the junction held 2 bases outside the gene matches. The CDR3 has 14 amino acids. Germline values: CDR1 MNHEY, CDR2 SVGAGI. CDR3 sequence reads: CASSYGTGSTEAFF. CDR3 coding DNA: TGTGCCAGCAGTTACGGGACAGGGAGCACTGAAGCTTTCTTT.

The chain joins TRBV4-1 to TRBJ2-2; 9 nucleotides line up with TRBD1. V lost 1 base and J lost 6; bases outside the gene matches: 6. The length of the CDR3 is 16 residues. The germline V gene encodes CDR1 MGHRA and CDR2 YSYEKL. The CDR3 nucleotides are TGCGCCAGCAGCCAAGTGGTACAGGGGGCGGCCGGGGAGCTGTTTTTT. As protein: CASSQVVQGAAGELFF.

This chain uses TRBV5-4 with TRBJ2-3; no reliable D call. V lost 0 bases and J lost 4, with 6 bases in between. This CDR3 has 13 residues. The germline gives CDR1 SGHNT, CDR2 YYREEE (reference sequence). For the CDR3, the DNA is TGTGCCAGCAGCTTGGAGGTGGCAGATACGCAGTATTTT. This gives the protein CASSLEVADTQYF.

This chain joins TRBV9 and TRBJ2-1; 12 nucleotides match TRBD2. There are 17 residues in the CDR3. CDR1 is SGDLS and CDR2 is YYNGEE in the germline V gene. J lost 10 bases, V lost 0 bases, and 11 bases had no gene match. The CDR3 DNA sequence: TGTGCCAGCAGCGTAGGGCTAGCGGGGGGGCAGTCCAGCGAGCAGTTCTTC. Amino acid sequence: CASSVGLAGGQSSEQFF.

This clone has just one count. This sequence joins TRBV21-1 and TRBJ2-2; the tabulated D call, TRBD1, remains unverified against the DNA. TRBV21-1 is a documented pseudogene. The CDR3 is made up of 16 amino acids. The CDR3 loop is CASSPRDRGRTGELFF. In DNA form, the CDR3 reads TGTGCCAGCAGCCCCCGGGACAGGGGGAGGACCGGGGAGCTGTTTTTT.

This clone was observed a few times. J is TRBJ1-3 and V is TRBV4-3; 7 nucleotides match TRBD1. The CDR3 loop spans 15 amino acids. J lost 4 bases, V lost 4 bases, and 7 bases had no gene match. The germline gives CDR1 LGHNA, CDR2 YSLEER. CDR3 coding DNA: TGCGCCAGCAGCCCGACGACAGGGAGCGGAAACACCATATATTTT. Amino acid sequence: CASSPTTGSGNTIYF.

The CDR3 sequence: CASRTGLGGTDTQYF. CDR3 sequence (DNA): TGTGCCAGCAGAACGGGACTAGGTGGGACAGATACGCAGTATTTT. The gene calls are TRBV6-1 and TRBJ2-3, with 8 bases lining up with TRBD2. From germline, CDR1 is MNHNS and CDR2 SASEGT. The CDR3 covers 15 residues. V lost 6 bases to trimming and J lost 3 bases; unmatched junction nucleotides: 8.

The V call is TRBV9, the J call TRBJ2-2; D gene unclear. Germline CDR1 is SGDLS and CDR2 is YYNGEE. The length of the CDR3 is 14 residues. V lost 3 bases, J lost 6 bases, and 12 bases lay in between. The CDR3 reads CASSAPYGAGELFF. The CDR3 region has the DNA TGTGCCAGCAGCGCTCCCTACGGAGCCGGGGAGCTGTTTTTT.

About this clone itself: No DNA is shown, since the ends of the CDR3 on it are uncertain; the CDR3 is the one TCRdb lists. Other DNA sequences in the same sample also yield this CDR3. The chain recombines TRBV7-6 with TRBJ2-7; the D segment call TRBD1 is taken from the table without a DNA check. From its first to its last residue, the CDR3 has 15 amino acids. Germline V CDR1 and CDR2: SGHVS, FNYEAQ. The chain's CDR3 is CASSFGEGAAYEQYF.

The CDR3 loop reads CASSLVSQANYGYTF. The CDR3 DNA is TGTGCCAGCAGCTTAGTTTCACAAGCTAACTATGGCTACACCTTC. The rearrangement uses TRBV7-9 and TRBJ1-2; D not resolved. V was trimmed by 1 base and J by 0 bases, leaving 9 bases between them. There are 15 residues in the CDR3. CDR1 SEHNR and CDR2 FQNEAQ come from the germline V gene (reference sequence).

The chain carries TRBV5-1 and TRBJ1-3, with D possibly being TRBD1 (6 bases). Trimming left V 0 bases short and J 4 bases short, with 8 bases between. The germline gives CDR1 SGHRS, CDR2 YFSETQ. The CDR3 runs to 14 residues. In DNA, the CDR3 is TGCGCCAGCAGCTTGGCGGGGGCCGGAAACACCATATATTTT. As protein: CASSLAGAGNTIYF. The whole variable domain, remainder taken from reference TRBV5-1 and TRBJ1-3, is KAGVTQTPRYLIKTRGQQVTLSCSPISGHRSVSWYQQTPGQGLQFLFEYFSETQRNKGNFPGRFSGRQFSNSRSEMNVSTLELGDSALYLCASSLAGAGNTIYFGEGSWLTVV.

This chain links TRBV6-5 with TRBJ1-2; no definite D call. Germline CDR1 reads MNHEY; CDR2 reads SVGAGI. V lost 2 bases to trimming and J lost 4 bases, with 8 bases between them. CDR3 length: 13 residues. CDR3 DNA: TGTGCCAGCAGTTACCTCCCGCCCTATGGCTACACCTTC. Its protein is CASSYLPPYGYTF.

This clone was recorded a few times. This chain connects TRBV5-1 to TRBJ1-2; D gene unclear. Germline values: CDR1 SGHRS, CDR2 YFSETQ. The ends were cut back, 1 base at V and 0 bases at J, with 10 bases in the middle. The CDR3 is made up of 15 amino acids. CDR3: CASSLTPGTNYGYTF. The CDR3 DNA sequence: TGCGCCAGCAGCTTGACCCCAGGAACTAACTATGGCTACACCTTC.

Only one count was recorded for this clone. DNA for the CDR3: TGTGCCAGCAGCCCACAGGGGGCTGGAAACACCATATATTTT. It translates to CASSPQGAGNTIYF. This chain links TRBV7-9 with TRBJ1-3; 8 nucleotides align to TRBD1. Trimming cost V 5 bases and J 2 bases; bases outside gene matches: 2. Germline V gives CDR1 SEHNR, CDR2 FQNEAQ (reference sequence). CDR3 length: 14 amino acids.